Listed below are T cell receptor beta chains from one sample, sequenced in a study of cytomegalovirus exposure and HLA in healthy donors. Clones were sequenced by immunoSEQ multiplex PCR, and TCRdb holds only the in-frame ones, with some missing. Among some 65,000 clones listed, around 97% were seen once. The source material was PBMCs. These receptors were obtained from a man younger than 30 in good health and CMV-seronegative. Each CDR3 is given with its conserved first and last residue.

j_call: TRBJ1-2; v_call: TRBV10-3; cdr3_aa: CAISSTGTQDGYTF
j_call: TRBJ2-5; v_call: TRBV10-3; cdr3_aa: CAISEGGQGSGTQYF
j_call: TRBJ1-2; v_call: TRBV19; cdr3_aa: CASSTTGGSNGYTF
j_call: TRBJ2-7; v_call: TRBV5-1; cdr3_aa: CASSVDTDYEQYF
j_call: TRBJ1-2; v_call: TRBV4-2; cdr3_aa: CASSQEGTDYGYTF
j_call: TRBJ2-1; v_call: TRBV27; cdr3_aa: CASSFRRDSNNEQFF
j_call: TRBJ2-1; v_call: TRBV2; cdr3_aa: CASMRTGSYNEQFF
j_call: TRBJ1-5; v_call: TRBV6-1; cdr3_aa: CASSSTGNNQPQHF
j_call: TRBJ2-1; v_call: TRBV5-6; cdr3_aa: CASSLDRLAPYNEQFF
j_call: TRBJ1-2; v_call: TRBV10-3; cdr3_aa: CAISDRGSGYGYTF
j_call: TRBJ2-5; v_call: TRBV5-4; cdr3_aa: CASSRGQGGQETQYF
j_call: TRBJ2-7; v_call: TRBV28; cdr3_aa: CASRPTGYEQYF
j_call: TRBJ1-1; v_call: TRBV2; cdr3_aa: CASREQGTTEAFF